This T cell receptor beta chain was retrieved from a study of OX40 agonist ivuxolimab in advanced cancers. Overall study context: Ivuxolimab was administered intravenously to patients at 0.01 to 10 mg/kg every 2 weeks. Notes on the study in general: CD4+ T cells averaged fewer expanded clones than CD8+ T cells.

Repertoires were generated with immunoSEQ multiplex PCR, while TCRdb's copy carries only in-frame clones and drops some. The sample holds around 51,000 clones, about 80% seen once. Regarding this clone: Its specificity is not known.

CDR3 size: 13 residues. Trimming removed 7 bases at V and 0 bases at J, with 13 bases between. The V gene's germline CDR1 is SQVTM and CDR2 ANQGSEA. This receptor was obtained from an adult with an advanced solid tumor such as melanoma, head and neck, liver or kidney cancer. The material was CD4+ or CD8+ T cells sorted from blood, obtained in a trial of the OX40 agonist ivuxolimab. This chain uses TRBV29-1 with TRBJ2-7; D remains unclear. CDR3 sequence: CSATHPSSYEQYF. DNA of the CDR3: TGCAGCGCCACTCATCCGAGCTCCTACGAGCAGTACTTC.